The rows below give T cell receptor beta chains drawn from one sample of a study of blood T cell repertoires in COVID-19. The repertoire was sequenced with immunoSEQ multiplex PCR; TCRdb's copy has only in-frame clones and lacks some. In the table there are 100,000 to 140,000 clones, roughly 80% of which are singletons. The sample was peripheral blood. The receptors derive from a human donor in a cohort sampled during active COVID-19. Each CDR3 is given with its conserved first and last residue. Each record gives: J gene, D gene, clone size, V gene, CDR3 protein, CDR3 DNA. A D gene is named only where the DNA matches it firmly. The size of a clone is reported for some rows only, either as once, few or many, or as a class for expanded clones.

>TRBJ2-5|NA|NA|TRBV12-3/TRBV12-4
CASRWGGEETQYF
TGTGCCAGTAGGTGGGGAGGCGAAGAGACCCAGTACTTC
>TRBJ2-7|TRBD1|NA|TRBV7-2
CASSFSAGGDEQYF
TGTGCCAGCAGCTTTTCTGCAGGGGGCGACGAGCAGTACTTC
>TRBJ1-2|TRBD1|NA|TRBV28
CASWTTGQGAGGGVGYGYTF
TGTGCCAGCTGGACCACGGGACAGGGGGCGGGCGGGGGGGTCGGATATGGCTACACCTTC
>TRBJ2-2|NA|NA|TRBV7-2
CASSLLSGSGELFF
TGTGCCAGCAGCTTATTGTCGGGATCGGGGGAGCTGTTTTTT
>TRBJ1-1|TRBD1|NA|TRBV25-1
CASIPTGLNTEAFF
TGTGCCAGTATCCCGACAGGGTTGAACACTGAAGCTTTCTTT
>TRBJ1-5|NA|NA|TRBV9
CASSVGVSSNQPQHF
TGTGCCAGCAGCGTCGGGGTTTCTAGCAATCAGCCCCAGCATTTT
>TRBJ2-2|TRBD2|NA|TRBV5-1
CASSSGLAGPNTGELFF
TGCGCCAGCAGCTCGGGACTAGCGGGCCCGAACACCGGGGAGCTGTTTTTT
>TRBJ1-3|NA|NA|TRBV3-1/TRBV3-2
CASTPNVLPGNTIYF
TGTGCCAGCACCCCTAATGTCCTGCCTGGAAACACCATATATTTT
>TRBJ1-2|TRBD1|NA|TRBV12-3/TRBV12-4
CASSSTGGYGYTF
TGTGCCAGCAGTTCGACAGGGGGCTATGGCTACACCTTC
>TRBJ1-4|NA|NA|TRBV19
CASSGQINEKLFF
TGTGCCAGTAGCGGACAGATAAATGAAAAACTGTTTTTT
>TRBJ1-5|NA|NA|TRBV23-1
CASSPRQFLDCNQPQHF
TGCGCCAGCAGTCCACGACAGTTCCTCGACTGCAATCAGCCCCAGCATTTT
>TRBJ1-2|NA|NA|TRBV28
CASSFPRPENYGYTF
TGTGCCAGCAGTTTTCCCAGGCCCGAAAACTATGGCTACACCTTC
>TRBJ1-2|TRBD1|NA|TRBV27
CASRLLTTGATTYGYTF
TGTGCCAGCAGATTACTCACGACAGGGGCGACAACCTATGGCTACACCTTC
>TRBJ1-4|NA|NA|TRBV11-1
CASSRGSESTNEKLFF
TGTGCCAGCAGCCGGGGATCCGAATCAACTAATGAAAAACTGTTTTTT
>TRBJ2-3|NA|few|TRBV5-6
CASSFTLSRYGTQYF
TGTGCCAGCAGCTTTACTCTCTCACGTTACGGTACGCAGTATTTT
>TRBJ1-1|NA|NA|TRBV27
CASTRGSSNTEAFF
TGTGCCAGTACAAGGGGGTCATCAAACACTGAAGCTTTCTTT
>TRBJ2-2|TRBD1|once|TRBV5-1
CASSLLWTGGGGELFF
TGCGCCAGCAGCTTGTTGTGGACAGGGGGCGGCGGGGAGCTGTTTTTT
>TRBJ1-5|NA|NA|TRBV28
CASSRTGTLNQPQHF
TGTGCCAGCAGTCGAACCGGGACACTTAATCAGCCCCAGCATTTT
>TRBJ1-2|TRBD1|NA|TRBV15
CATSITGGNYGYTF
TGTGCCACCAGCATTACAGGGGGAAACTATGGCTACACCTTC
>TRBJ2-1|NA|NA|TRBV5-1
CASSLFREEGEQFF
TGCGCCAGCAGCTTGTTCAGGGAGGAGGGTGAGCAGTTCTTC
>TRBJ2-3|NA|NA|TRBV11-2
CASSLDFRDTQYF
TGTGCCAGCAGCTTAGACTTCCGAGATACGCAGTATTTT
>TRBJ1-5|NA|NA|TRBV28
CASSFLQAYSNQPQHF
TGTGCCAGCAGTTTCCTCCAGGCATATAGCAATCAGCCCCAGCATTTT
>TRBJ2-3|TRBD2|NA|TRBV11-1
CASSTSSGAYGDTQYF
TGTGCCAGCAGCACCTCTAGCGGAGCTTATGGAGATACGCAGTATTTT
>TRBJ1-5|NA|NA|TRBV6-6
CASSSEGSNQPQHF
TGTGCCAGCAGTTCGGAGGGGAGCAATCAGCCCCAGCATTTT
>TRBJ2-1|TRBD1|NA|TRBV6-4
CASSRRDRDLYNEQFF
TGTGCCAGCAGCCGTCGGGACAGGGATCTATACAATGAGCAGTTCTTC
>TRBJ2-3|NA|NA|TRBV6-2/TRBV6-3
CASSTHRGSSDGDTQYF
TGTGCCAGCAGCACACATCGGGGGAGTAGCGATGGAGATACGCAGTATTTT
>TRBJ2-1|TRBD2|few|TRBV5-6
CASNLAGGREQFF
TGTGCCAGCAACTTAGCGGGAGGGCGTGAGCAGTTCTTC
>TRBJ2-1|NA|NA|TRBV6-6
CASSYSEAEQFF
TGTGCCAGCAGTTACTCAGAAGCGGAGCAGTTCTTC
>TRBJ2-2|NA|NA|TRBV7-8
CASSFRLETGELFF
TGTGCCAGCAGCTTCAGGCTCGAGACCGGGGAGCTGTTTTTT